This T cell receptor beta chain was captured by sequencing in a study of T-cell memory formation after mild COVID-19. TCRdb redid the calling of the 5' RACE reads with MiXCR, one entry per CDR3 protein. The sample includes some 450,000 distinct CDR3 sequences, 20% of them seen just once. This clonotype was seen a handful of times. Its cognate antigen is unknown. Findings and caveats of the study: CD4/CD8 balance characterized clones contracting day 15 to 85, and CD4+ skew characterized later expanders. Second-wave clones peaking on day 37 lacked confirmed SARS-CoV-2 specificity.

Germline CDR1 SGHAT, CDR2 FQNNGV. The CDR3 loop spans 14 amino acids. V was shortened by 5 bases and J by 7 bases, with 15 bases between the two germline ends. The sample was PBMCs or a T cell subset sorted from them (not recorded which). The TCR was taken from an adult woman who had mild COVID-19 (a few samples of this study predate the infection). Cell type and time point are not known. The chain couples TRBV11-2 to TRBJ2-1; maybe TRBD2 (6 bases). CDR3 protein: CASSASRGWNEQFF. The CDR3 DNA is TGTGCCAGCAGCGCATCGCGGGGCTGGAATGAGCAGTTCTTC.